The 8 T cell receptor beta chains below all came from one sample that was sequenced in a study of blood T cell repertoires in COVID-19. TCRdb's table, derived via immunoSEQ multiplex PCR, lists solely in-frame clones and lacks some. The profile shows over 400,000 clones, less than 90% of them singletons. Specimen: PBMCs or T cells enriched from blood (not recorded which). Source of these receptors: a woman aged 55-69 years who had recovered from COVID-19.

V and J are TRBV7-9 and TRBJ2-5; 13 positions match TRBD2. The CDR3 is 15 amino acids. Germline CDR1 and CDR2: SEHNR and FQNEAQ (reference sequence). J gave up 4 bases and V 7 bases, and 6 bases lay outside the gene matches. Written as DNA, the CDR3 is TGTGCCAGCACCCTAAGACTAGCGGGGGGAGAGACCCAGTACTTC. Its protein is CASTLRLAGGETQYF. Together with reference TRBV7-9 and TRBJ2-5, the CDR3 gives the full variable domain: DTGVSQNPRHKITKRGQNVTFRCDPISEHNRLYWYRQTLGQGPEFLTYFQNEAQLEKSRLLSDRFSAERPKGSFSTLEIQRTEQGDSAMYLCASTLRLAGGETQYFGPGTRLLVL.

The genes are TRBV5-4 and TRBJ2-2; possible D gene TRBD1, 5 bases. Germline loops: CDR1 SGHNT, CDR2 YYREEE (reference sequence). V shed 0 bases and J shed 4 bases, with 16 bases lying between them. The CDR3 contains 17 residues. CDR3 protein: CASSLALGLAGTGELFF. For the CDR3, the DNA is TGTGCCAGCAGCTTGGCCTTGGGGCTCGCAGGCACCGGGGAGCTGTTTTTT.

The gene calls are TRBV19 and TRBJ2-2; TRBD1 agrees at 11 bases. Unmatched junction bases numbered 8, after V lost 4 bases and J lost 1 base. Germline V CDR1 and CDR2: LNHDA, SQIVND (reference sequence). The CDR3 runs 18 residues. CDR3 nucleotide sequence: TGTGCCAGTAGTACAGCCTGGACAGGGGGCCTGAACACCGGGGAGCTGTTTTTT. This encodes CASSTAWTGGLNTGELFF.

The CDR3 DNA is TGTGCCAGCAGCTTAGTAACCCCCTTCACAGGGGTTGGTAACTATGGCTACACCTTC. This encodes CASSLVTPFTGVGNYGYTF. The rearrangement joins TRBV7-2 to TRBJ1-2; 7 nucleotides align to TRBD1. Germline V gives CDR1 SGHTA, CDR2 FQGNSA. This CDR3 contains 19 residues. Trimming removed 1 base from V and 1 base from J; junction bases left unmatched: 15.

The chain is built from TRBV2 and TRBJ1-1; 9 nucleotides align to TRBD1. V shed 6 bases and J 5 bases; nucleotides not matched to a gene: 1. The CDR3 is 12 residues long. Looked up from germline, CDR1 is SNHLY and CDR2 is FYNNEI. CDR3 bases: TGTGCCAGCAGCGGACAGGGGACTGAAGCTTTCTTT. It specifies CASSGQGTEAFF.

This clone showed up just once. The chain links TRBV7-2 to TRBJ1-5; D is ambiguous. Trimming took 1 base from V and 6 from J, leaving 13 bases between them. CDR1 SGHTA and CDR2 FQGNSA come from the germline V gene. The CDR3 extends over 15 amino acids. The CDR3 reads CASSLVGSQGQPQHF. The DNA for the CDR3 is TGTGCCAGCAGCTTAGTGGGCAGCCAAGGTCAGCCCCAGCATTTT. The full variable domain, its missing parts supplied by reference TRBV7-2 and TRBJ1-5, is GAGVSQSPSNKVTEKGKDVELRCDPISGHTALYWYRQSLGQGLEFLIYFQGNSAPDKSGLPSDRFSAERTGGSVSTLTIQRTQQEDSAVYLCASSLVGSQGQPQHFGDGTRLSIL.

V is TRBV24-1 and J is TRBJ2-1; 9 nucleotides match TRBD1. Trimming at V came to 1 base and at J to 6 bases, leaving 6 bases not matched to a gene. The germline gives CDR1 KGHDR, CDR2 SFDVKD. The length of the CDR3 is 16 residues. The CDR3 reads CATSDLKGQGFNEQFF. The CDR3 DNA reads as TGTGCCACCAGTGATTTAAAGGGACAGGGTTTCAATGAGCAGTTCTTC.

The chain carries TRBV2 and TRBJ1-1; weak D call: TRBD1 (5 bases). V lost 6 bases and J lost 1, with 12 bases in between. Germline CDR1 and CDR2: SNHLY and FYNNEI. This CDR3 has 14 amino acids. CDR3 amino acids: CASRTRVGNTEAFF. For the CDR3, the DNA is TGTGCCAGCAGGACCAGGGTGGGGAACACTGAAGCTTTCTTT.